This section outlines one T cell receptor (beta chain) sequence together with its context. Its antigen is currently unknown. The data derive from a study of cytomegalovirus exposure and HLA in healthy donors. Study as a whole: In an earlier analysis, 117 million unique TCR beta sequences were found from some 200 million T cells. Overall study findings and caveats: Some public TCRs appeared in many individuals, while most sequences were rare.

The germline V gene has CDR1 SQVTM and CDR2 ANQGSEA. Deletions cut 4 bases from V and 0 bases from J, with 10 bases between. The CDR3 is made up of 14 amino acids. Donors were ostensibly healthy at sampling, although undocumented immune exposures were probable. The PCR ran on 60 Vbeta and 13 Jbeta primers. Using immunoSEQ multiplex PCR, the repertoire was profiled, and TCRdb retains in-frame clones only, with some absent. The repertoire holds 140,000 or so clones, with roughly 76% as singletons. Material: PBMCs. The TCR was taken from a female donor in good health and CMV-seronegative. The J gene is TRBJ1-5, the V gene TRBV29-1; D gene ambiguous. The CDR3 protein is CSVVEENSNQPQHF. The CDR3 DNA follows: TGCAGCGTTGTTGAGGAAAATAGCAATCAGCCCCAGCATTTT. Complete variable domain (other parts from reference TRBV29-1 and TRBJ1-5): SAVISQKPSRDICQRGTSLTIQCQVDSQVTMMFWYRQQPGQSLTLIATANQGSEATYESGFVIDKFPISRPNLTFSTLTVSNMSPEDSSIYLCSVVEENSNQPQHFGDGTRLSIL.